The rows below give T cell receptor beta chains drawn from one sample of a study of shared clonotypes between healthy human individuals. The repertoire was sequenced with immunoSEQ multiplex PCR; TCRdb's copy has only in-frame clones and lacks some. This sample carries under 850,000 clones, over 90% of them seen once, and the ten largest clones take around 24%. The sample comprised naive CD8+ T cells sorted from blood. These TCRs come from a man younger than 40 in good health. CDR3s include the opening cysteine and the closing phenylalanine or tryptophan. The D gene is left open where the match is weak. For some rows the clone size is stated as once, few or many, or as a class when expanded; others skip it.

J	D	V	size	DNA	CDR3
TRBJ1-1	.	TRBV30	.	TGTGCCTGGAGGGACGGACGGTCTGAAGCTTTCTTT	CAWRDGRSEAFF
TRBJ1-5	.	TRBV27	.	TGTGCCAGCAGTTTACAGGGTACTTCTCAGCCCCAGCATTTT	CASSLQGTSQPQHF
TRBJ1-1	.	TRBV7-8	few	TGTGCCCCCTGGAGTATCTCTGAAGCTTTCTTT	CAPWSISEAFF
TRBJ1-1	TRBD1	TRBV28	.	TGTGCCAGCAGCGAACACGAGACAGGGGACACTGAAGCTTTCTTT	CASSEHETGDTEAFF
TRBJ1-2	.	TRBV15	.	TGTGCCACCAGCAGAGATCAGGGGAGTAACTATGGCTACACCTTC	CATSRDQGSNYGYTF
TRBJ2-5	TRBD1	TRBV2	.	TGTGCCAGCAGTGAAACGTGGACAGGGCAAGAGACCCAGTACTTC	CASSETWTGQETQYF
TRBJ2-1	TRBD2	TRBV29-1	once	TGCAGCGTCCTTTACCGGGACTACTCCTACAATGAGCAGTTCTTC	CSVLYRDYSYNEQFF
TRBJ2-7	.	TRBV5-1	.	TGCGCCAGCAGCTTGGATGGGGGCAGCCCAAACTACGAGCAGTACTTC	CASSLDGGSPNYEQYF
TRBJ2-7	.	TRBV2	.	TGTGCCAGCAGTGAGCAGGGTGCGGACTACGAGCAGTACTTC	CASSEQGADYEQYF
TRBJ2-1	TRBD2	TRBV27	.	TGTGCCAGCAGTCCCGGGACTACCTCGGGCGATGAGCAGTTCTTC	CASSPGTTSGDEQFF
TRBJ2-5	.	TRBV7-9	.	TGTGCCAGCAGCTTAGTCCTGGAGACCCAGTACTTC	CASSLVLETQYF
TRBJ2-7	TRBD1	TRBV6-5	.	TGTGCCAGCAGTCCCGGGACCACAGGGGGCCTGTACTTC	CASSPGTTGGLYF
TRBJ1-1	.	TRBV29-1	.	TGCAGCGTTGAGTGGACACCCACTGAAGCTTTCTTT	CSVEWTPTEAFF
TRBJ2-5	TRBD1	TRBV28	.	TGTGCCAGCAGTGCACAGGGGTTTCGGGAGACCCAGTACTTC	CASSAQGFRETQYF
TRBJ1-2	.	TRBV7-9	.	TGTGCCAGCAGCCCCGGGTCGAGGTCCTATGGCTACACCTTC	CASSPGSRSYGYTF
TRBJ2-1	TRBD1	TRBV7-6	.	TGTGCCAGCAGCGTACGACAGGGGAATGAGCAGTTCTTC	CASSVRQGNEQFF
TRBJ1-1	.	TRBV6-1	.	TGTGCCAGCAACAGGAGTCCGAACACTGAAGCTTTCTTT	CASNRSPNTEAFF
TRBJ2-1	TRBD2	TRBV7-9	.	TGTGCCAGCAGCTCGACTAGCGGGACACCCAATGAGCAGTTCTTC	CASSSTSGTPNEQFF
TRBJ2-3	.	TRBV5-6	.	TGTGCCAGCAGCTTGGATTATGAGGGTGCCACAGATACGCAGTATTTT	CASSLDYEGATDTQYF
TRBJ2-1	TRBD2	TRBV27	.	TGTGCCAGCAGTTGGGAGGGTAAGGATGAGCAGTTCTTC	CASSWEGKDEQFF
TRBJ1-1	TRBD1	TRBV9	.	TGTGCCAGCAGCGTAGGATCTACAGGGGGCCGGGAAGCTTTCTTT	CASSVGSTGGREAFF
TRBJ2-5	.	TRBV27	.	TGTGCCAGCAGCCGGGGGACCCCCCCTGGAGAGACCCAGTACTTC	CASSRGTPPGETQYF
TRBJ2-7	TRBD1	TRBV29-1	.	TGCAGCGTTGAAGAACCGGGACAGTCCTACGAGCAGTACTTC	CSVEEPGQSYEQYF
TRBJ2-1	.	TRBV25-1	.	TGTGCCAGCAGTGAAAGTAGCCCCAATGAGCAGTTCTTC	CASSESSPNEQFF
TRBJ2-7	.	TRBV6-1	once	TGTGCCAGCAGTGAACCCCCCGGTGAGGGCGAGCAGTACTTC	CASSEPPGEGEQYF
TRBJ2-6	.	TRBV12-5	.	TGTGCTAGTGGTTCGGACCCAAACTACTCTGGGGCCAACGTCCTGACTTTC	CASGSDPNYSGANVLTF
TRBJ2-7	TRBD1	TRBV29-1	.	TGCAGCGTCGCCGGGACAGGTAACGAGCAGTACTTC	CSVAGTGNEQYF
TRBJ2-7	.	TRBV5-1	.	TGCGCCAGCAGCCCGCCGAGCTCCTACGAGCAGTACTTC	CASSPPSSYEQYF
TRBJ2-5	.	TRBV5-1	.	TGCGCCAGCAGCTTGGTTCAGGGACCCCGCTTGGAGACCCAGTACTTC	CASSLVQGPRLETQYF
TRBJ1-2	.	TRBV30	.	TGTGCCTGGAGCCCGGTCCCCGGAACTAACTATGGCTACACCTTC	CAWSPVPGTNYGYTF
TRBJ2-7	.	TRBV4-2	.	TGTGCCAGCAGCCAAGTGGGCGAGCAGTACTTC	CASSQVGEQYF
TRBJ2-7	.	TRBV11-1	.	TGTGCCAGCAGCTTAGCGATTGGTTATAGCGGAACCTACGAGCAGTACTTC	CASSLAIGYSGTYEQYF
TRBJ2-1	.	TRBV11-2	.	TGTGCCAGCAGCTTAGGGTCGGGAGTCCAGCTTTACAATGAGCAGTTCTTC	CASSLGSGVQLYNEQFF
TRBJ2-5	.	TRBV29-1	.	TGCAGCGTTGAACCGCCCACGCGAGAGACCCAGTACTTC	CSVEPPTRETQYF
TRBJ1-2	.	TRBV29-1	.	TGCAGCGTTCCTCAGGACCTTTATGGCTACACCTTC	CSVPQDLYGYTF
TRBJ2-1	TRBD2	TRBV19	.	TGTGCCAGTAGTGTAAGCGGGAGCTCCTACAATGAGCAGTTCTTC	CASSVSGSSYNEQFF
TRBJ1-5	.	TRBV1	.	TGCACCAGCAGCCAGAGGACCCAAAATGAGGGGGTGGACAATCAGCCCCAGCATTTT	CTSSQRTQNEGVDNQPQHF
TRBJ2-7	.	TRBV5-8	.	TGTGCCAGCAGCTTAGGACTGATCTACGAGCAGTACTTC	CASSLGLIYEQYF
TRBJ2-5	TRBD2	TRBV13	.	TGTGCCAGCAGCTTAGGCGTGGCGGGAGTTGAAGAGACCCAGTACTTC	CASSLGVAGVEETQYF
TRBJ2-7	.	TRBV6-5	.	TGTGCCAGCAGTTACGGCTTCGAGCAGTACTTC	CASSYGFEQYF
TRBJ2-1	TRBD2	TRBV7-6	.	TGTGCCAGCAGCTTCGGGGTAGCGGGAGAGGCCAATGAGCAGTTCTTC	CASSFGVAGEANEQFF
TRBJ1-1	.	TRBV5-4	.	TGTGCCAGCAGTTCGGGGACGGCCACTGAAGCTTTCTTT	CASSSGTATEAFF
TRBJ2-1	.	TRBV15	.	TGTGCCACCAGCAGAGACCGGGGCAATGAGCAGTTCTTC	CATSRDRGNEQFF
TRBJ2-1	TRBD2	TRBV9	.	TGTGCCAGCAGTGGGACTAGCTCCTACAATGAGCAGTTCTTC	CASSGTSSYNEQFF
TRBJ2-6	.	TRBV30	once	TGTGCCTGTGGATCGAACTCTGGGGCCAACGTCCTGACTTTC	CACGSNSGANVLTF
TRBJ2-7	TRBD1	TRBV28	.	TGTGCCAGCAGTTTAGGTTCAGGGGGCGACGAGCAGTACTTC	CASSLGSGGDEQYF
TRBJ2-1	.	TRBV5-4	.	TGTGCCAGCAGCTTGGCCGGAACTAATGAGCAGTTCTTC	CASSLAGTNEQFF
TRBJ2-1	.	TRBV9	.	TGTGCCAGCAGCGACCGACTTGAATCACAGCCCGATGAGCAGTTCTTC	CASSDRLESQPDEQFF
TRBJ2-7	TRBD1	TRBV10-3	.	TGTGCCATCAGTGAGGTGGACAGGAGCTCCTACGAGCAGTACTTC	CAISEVDRSSYEQYF
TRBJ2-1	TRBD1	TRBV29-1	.	TGCAGCGTTTCGATGGACAGGGGGGGTGAGCAGTTCTTC	CSVSMDRGGEQFF
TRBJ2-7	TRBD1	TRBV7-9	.	TGTGCCAGCAGCCACCGGGACAGGCCGTACGAGCAGTACTTC	CASSHRDRPYEQYF
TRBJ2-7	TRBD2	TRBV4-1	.	TGCGCCAGCAGCCAAAAACTAGCGGATACCTACGAGCAGTACTTC	CASSQKLADTYEQYF
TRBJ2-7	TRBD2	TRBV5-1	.	TGCGCCAGCAGCTTGGAGGGCGGGGGTTTCTACGAGCAGTACTTC	CASSLEGGGFYEQYF
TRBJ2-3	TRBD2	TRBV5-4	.	TGTGCCAGCACCGATCGCAGCGGGGCCCGCACAGATACGCAGTATTTT	CASTDRSGARTDTQYF
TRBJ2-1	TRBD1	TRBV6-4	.	TGTGCCAGCAGTCTGGGACAGGCCCCCTACAATGAGCAGTTCTTC	CASSLGQAPYNEQFF